These 27 T cell receptor beta chains came from one sample sequenced in a study of blood T cell repertoires in COVID-19. The table came from immunoSEQ multiplex PCR; TCRdb's copy has only in-frame clones and leaves some out. Seen here are some 350,000 clones, around 90% observed once, and the top ten hold roughly 3.3%. The sequenced material came from peripheral blood. The receptors shown here come from a woman younger than 30 who had recovered from COVID-19.

This chain connects TRBV7-2 to TRBJ1-2, with TRBD1 identical over 7 bases. Germline CDR1 and CDR2: SGHTA and FQGNSA. The ends lost 5 bases at V and 5 bases at J; junction bases unmatched: 8. This CDR3 is built from 14 residues. CDR3 nucleotides: TGTGCCAGCAGCCAAGGGACAGACTATTATGGCTACACCTTC. This encodes CASSQGTDYYGYTF.

A single count supports this clone. The chain has TRBV3-1 (or the pseudogene TRBV3-2) and TRBJ1-2, with unresolved D. The CDR3 totals 14 residues. Trimming took 3 bases from V and 4 from J, leaving 12 bases between them. Germline assignment: CDR1 LGHDT and CDR2 YNNKEL (reference sequence). The CDR3 region is CASSQVGSPYGYTF. The CDR3 DNA sequence: TGTGCCAGCAGCCAGGTGGGTAGCCCCTATGGCTACACCTTC.

The chain couples TRBV9 to TRBJ2-3; 7 bases agree with TRBD2. The CDR3 runs to 14 residues. CDR1 and CDR2 from the germline V gene are SGDLS and YYNGEE. With 1 base clipped from V and 5 bases from J, the junction kept 4 bases outside the gene matches. This CDR3 reads CASSVSIAGDTQYF. For the CDR3, the DNA is TGTGCCAGCAGCGTATCCATAGCGGGAGATACGCAGTATTTT.

The chain joins TRBV19 to TRBJ2-1; 7 nucleotides line up with TRBD2. Germline CDR1 is LNHDA and CDR2 is SQIVND (reference sequence). J was trimmed by 5 bases and V by 3 bases; bases with no gene match: 7. The CDR3 loop spans 15 amino acids. The CDR3: CASSIGSGANNEQFF. DNA for the CDR3: TGTGCCAGTAGTATCGGGAGCGGGGCCAACAATGAGCAGTTCTTC.

J is TRBJ1-5 and V is TRBV15; TRBD1 aligns across 9 bases. This CDR3 comprises 19 residues. The junction had 17 bases not matched to a gene; V was cut back by 1 base and J by 7 bases. Looked up from germline, CDR1 is LNHNV and CDR2 is YYDKDF (reference sequence). Here the CDR3 DNA reads TGTGCCACCAGCAGAGGACTTTTACGGGGGACAGGGTTGGGCCAGCCCCAGCATTTT. Protein: CATSRGLLRGTGLGQPQHF.

CDR3 nucleotide sequence: TGTGCCAGCAGCGTAGATGTAGGGGAAGGTCAGCCCCAGCATTTT. It translates to CASSVDVGEGQPQHF. The gene calls are TRBV9 and TRBJ1-5, with D maybe TRBD1 (5 bases). The CDR3 covers 15 residues. Looked up from germline, CDR1 is SGDLS and CDR2 is YYNGEE. Deletions cut 0 bases from V and 6 bases from J, with 13 bases between.

This chain uses TRBV24-1 with TRBJ2-2; D unresolved. In germline, CDR1 is KGHDR, CDR2 SFDVKD. The CDR3 is made up of 13 amino acids. V lost 7 bases and J lost 6, with 11 bases in between. Here the CDR3 reads CATSETYSGELFF. The DNA for the CDR3 is TGTGCCACCAGCGAAACATATTCCGGGGAGCTGTTTTTT.

In this sample, this clone turned up a few times. The rearrangement links TRBV3-1 (or the pseudogene TRBV3-2) to TRBJ1-5, with TRBD1 matching 9 bases. J gave up 1 base and V 4 bases, and 8 bases lay outside the gene matches. The length of the CDR3 is 17 residues. Germline loops: CDR1 LGHDT, CDR2 YNNKEL (reference sequence). The CDR3 DNA reads TGTGCCAGCAGCCGAGGGACAGGGAGGCCGAGCAATCAGCCCCAGCATTTT. This gives the protein CASSRGTGRPSNQPQHF.

V usage is TRBV20-1 and J usage is TRBJ1-1, with TRBD1 matching 7 bases. V gave up 3 bases and J gave up 1 base; unmatched junction bases: 11. Germline V gene sequence: CDR1 DFQATT, CDR2 SNEGSKA (reference sequence). This CDR3 region has 16 residues. CDR3 residues: CSASSQGTRRNTEAFF. The CDR3 DNA reads TGCAGTGCTAGTTCACAGGGGACCCGGAGGAACACTGAAGCTTTCTTT.

This clone was detected only once. The chain carries TRBV5-1 and TRBJ2-1, with 8 bases fitting TRBD2. The CDR3 has 15 residues. The germline CDR1 and CDR2 sequences are SGHRS and YFSETQ. After removal of 0 bases from V and 4 bases from J, the junction contained 3 bases not matched to a gene. The CDR3 bases are TGCGCCAGCAGCTTGGCTTCTAGCGGGTACAATGAGCAGTTCTTC. This gives the protein CASSLASSGYNEQFF.

This clone was seen ten or more times. The CDR3 is CASSALGPSTDTQYF. Here the CDR3 DNA reads TGTGCCAGCAGCGCACTAGGCCCTAGCACAGATACGCAGTATTTT. V and J are TRBV7-9 and TRBJ2-3; possible D gene TRBD2, 5 bases. With 5 bases removed from V and 0 bases from J, the gap between germline ends came to 12 bases. CDR3 length: 15 residues. The germline CDR1 and CDR2 sequences are SEHNR and FQNEAQ (reference sequence). Variable domain in full (rest from reference TRBV7-9 and TRBJ2-3): DTGVSQNPRHKITKRGQNVTFRCDPISEHNRLYWYRQTLGQGPEFLTYFQNEAQLEKSRLLSDRFSAERPKGSFSTLEIQRTEQGDSAMYLCASSALGPSTDTQYFGPGTRLTVL.

The chain joins TRBV18 to TRBJ2-1; the match to TRBD1 covers 8 bases. This CDR3 has 16 amino acids. Germline-derived CDR1 and CDR2 are KGHSH and LQKENI. Trimming cost V 2 bases and J 9 bases; bases outside gene matches: 12. CDR3 region: CASSPNPGQAPIEQFF. The DNA of the CDR3 is TGTGCCAGCTCACCAAATCCGGGACAGGCACCAATTGAGCAGTTCTTC.

The V and J genes are TRBV30 and TRBJ1-1, with D possibly being TRBD1 (6 bases). V shed 4 bases and J shed 0 bases, with 9 bases lying between them. Germline CDR1 and CDR2: GTSNPN and SVGIG (reference sequence). The CDR3 is 13 amino acids. CDR3 in DNA: TGTGCCTGGATGACAGGTGTGAACACTGAAGCTTTCTTT. Its protein is CAWMTGVNTEAFF.

J is TRBJ2-2 and V is TRBV5-8; perhaps TRBD2 as D (6 bases). Germline lookup yields CDR1 SGHTS and CDR2 YDEGEE. This CDR3 has 15 amino acids. V lost 7 bases and J 0 bases, leaving 13 bases between the germline ends. CDR3 protein: CASGRRLANTGELFF. CDR3 DNA sequence: TGTGCCAGCGGGCGGAGACTAGCGAACACCGGGGAGCTGTTTTTT.

The rearrangement uses TRBV27 and TRBJ2-1, with D perhaps TRBD2 (5 bases). CDR1 is MNHEY and CDR2 is SMNVEV in the germline V gene (reference sequence). This CDR3 is built from 17 residues. The V and J ends lost 0 bases and 1 base respectively, with 13 bases between them. CDR3 DNA: TGTGCCAGCAGTTTATCGGGTTGGGAGCGGTCCTACAATGAGCAGTTCTTC. Amino acids: CASSLSGWERSYNEQFF.

The rearrangement uses TRBV19 and TRBJ2-4; a weak D match, TRBD1 (6 bases). Germline CDR1 reads LNHDA; CDR2 reads SQIVND (reference sequence). V lost 5 bases to trimming and J lost 1 base, with 18 bases between them. The CDR3 sequence is 17 residues long. The CDR3 spells CASSLTGTLGAKNIQYF. The CDR3 DNA sequence: TGTGCCAGTAGTCTTACCGGGACACTGGGGGCCAAAAACATTCAGTACTTC. The full variable domain, with the rest looked up from reference TRBV19 and TRBJ2-4, is DGGITQSPKYLFRKEGQNVTLSCEQNLNHDAMYWYRQDPGQGLRLIYYSQIVNDFQKGDIAEGYSVSREKKESFPLTVTSAQKNPTAFYLCASSLTGTLGAKNIQYFGAGTRLSVL.

The chain combines TRBV25-1 with TRBJ1-2, with 8 bases identical to TRBD1. After removal of 3 bases from V and 8 bases from J, the junction contained 5 bases not matched to a gene. Germline assignment: CDR1 MGHDK and CDR2 SYGVNS. CDR3 length: 13 amino acids. CDR3: CASSDGTGLGYTF. CDR3 DNA: TGTGCCAGCAGTGACGGGACAGGTCTAGGCTACACCTTC.

The V and J genes are TRBV11-2 and TRBJ2-7; D possibly corresponds to TRBD2 (5 bases). The germline gives CDR1 SGHAT, CDR2 FQNNGV. The CDR3 loop spans 15 amino acids. The V and J ends lost 2 bases and 0 bases respectively, with 11 bases between them. In nucleotides, the CDR3 is TGTGCCAGCAGCTTAAGAGGGTTCCTCTCCTACGAGCAGTACGTC. Amino acids: CASSLRGFLSYEQYV.

The chain recombines TRBV15 with TRBJ1-4; D unresolved. The ends were cut back, 0 bases at V and 8 bases at J, with 16 bases in the middle. Germline values: CDR1 LNHNV, CDR2 YYDKDF (reference sequence). The CDR3 is 16 amino acids. CDR3 residues: CATSRDGRALREKLFF. The CDR3 DNA reads TGTGCCACCAGCAGAGATGGGAGGGCTTTACGGGAAAAACTGTTTTTT.

This chain connects TRBV2 to TRBJ2-7; TRBD1 is a possible D gene (7 bases). The CDR3 has 16 residues. In germline, CDR1 is SNHLY, CDR2 FYNNEI. V lost 5 bases and J 1 base, leaving 18 bases between the germline ends. CDR3 sequence: CASSFGGTDLSYEQYV. The CDR3 bases are TGTGCCAGCAGTTTCGGAGGGACAGACCTTTCCTACGAGCAGTACGTC.

This clone was seen a single time. The genes are TRBV6-4 and TRBJ2-3; tentatively, D is TRBD2 (5 bases). The V and J ends lost 3 bases and 2 bases respectively, with 9 bases between them. Looked up from germline, CDR1 is MRHNA and CDR2 is SNTAGT. This CDR3 contains 14 residues. The CDR3 is CASSESSLTDTQYF. For the CDR3, the DNA is TGTGCCAGCAGTGAGTCTAGCCTCACAGATACGCAGTATTTT.

The chain is built from TRBV19 and TRBJ2-3; TRBD2 aligns across 16 bases. Per germline, CDR1 LNHDA and CDR2 SQIVND (reference sequence). The length of the CDR3 is 18 residues. The J segment lost 6 bases and the V segment lost 4 bases, leaving 10 bases of the junction unmatched. CDR3 amino acids: CASSTGTSGRAGMDTQYF. In DNA form, the CDR3 reads TGTGCCAGTAGTACCGGGACTAGCGGGAGGGCCGGTATGGATACGCAGTATTTT.

V and J are TRBV7-6 and TRBJ2-1; 10 bases fit TRBD1. The CDR3 runs to 16 residues. J was trimmed by 2 bases and V by 5 bases; bases with no gene match: 6. In germline, CDR1 is SGHVS, CDR2 FNYEAQ. In DNA form, the CDR3 reads TGTGCCAGCAGCCCTCGGACAGGGGGTACCTACAATGAGCAGTTCTTC. Translating it yields CASSPRTGGTYNEQFF.

This chain connects TRBV14 to TRBJ2-2; D is unclear. From germline, CDR1 is SGHDN and CDR2 FVKESK. Trimming shortened V by 4 bases and J by 7 bases, and 13 bases separated the two germline ends. CDR3 size: 14 residues. Written as DNA, the CDR3 is TGTGCCAGCAGCCCTACGGTTTACGACGGGGAGCTGTTTTTT. It yields the protein CASSPTVYDGELFF.

The chain links TRBV4-1 to TRBJ2-3; 12 bases are shared with TRBD2. This CDR3 comprises 16 residues. The germline gives CDR1 MGHRA, CDR2 YSYEKL. V was pared by 0 bases and J by 3 bases, with 1 base of the junction left unmatched. The CDR3 region is CASSQEGLAGTDTQYF. The CDR3 DNA reads as TGCGCCAGCAGCCAAGAAGGACTAGCGGGGACAGATACGCAGTATTTT.

The gene calls are TRBV5-4 and TRBJ1-1; D gene unclear. Germline loops: CDR1 SGHNT, CDR2 YYREEE (reference sequence). The ends were cut back, 1 base at V and 3 bases at J, with 10 bases in the middle. This CDR3 comprises 14 residues. DNA for the CDR3: TGTGCCAGCAGCTTGTTTCAGGTCGACACTGAAGCTTTCTTT. Encoded protein: CASSLFQVDTEAFF.

The V call is TRBV27, the J call TRBJ1-4; 7 nucleotides align to TRBD1. The CDR3 is 14 amino acids. Looked up from germline, CDR1 is MNHEY and CDR2 is SMNVEV (reference sequence). Unmatched junction bases numbered 6, after V lost 6 bases and J lost 5 bases. CDR3 sequence: CASRRTGGNEKLFF. In DNA, the CDR3 is TGTGCCAGCAGGAGGACAGGAGGAAATGAAAAACTGTTTTTT.